A selection of T cell receptor beta chains follows, all from one sample in a study of control samples from healthy donors and cancer patients. Measured with immunoSEQ multiplex PCR; TCRdb has only the in-frame clones, and not every one. The sample has fewer than 200,000 clones, over 85% seen once; the top ten hold approximately 4%. The sample was blood. These receptors all come from a woman aged 55-70 years in good health. The CDR3 runs from the conserved cysteine through the conserved F or W. A D gene is named only where the DNA matches it firmly. Size is omitted from some rows. Given values are once, few, many or a class for expanded clones.

V: TRBV7-2; D: TRBD1; J: TRBJ2-3; size: few; DNA: TGTGCCAGCAGCTCCGGACAGGGCACAGATACGCAGTATTTT; CDR3: CASSSGQGTDTQYF
V: TRBV20-1; D: TRBD1; J: TRBJ2-7; size: NA; DNA: TGCAGTGCCTCGACAGGGCGCGAGCAGTACTTC; CDR3: CSASTGREQYF
V: TRBV11-3; D: TRBD2; J: TRBJ2-3; size: NA; DNA: TGTGCCAGCAGCCCGGGACTAGCGGACCCAGATACGCAGTATTTT; CDR3: CASSPGLADPDTQYF
V: TRBV5-4; D: NA; J: TRBJ1-3; size: NA; DNA: TGTGCCAGCAGCTTGGGACCCCCCTCTGGAAACACCATATATTTT; CDR3: CASSLGPPSGNTIYF
V: TRBV5-1; D: TRBD2; J: TRBJ2-7; size: NA; DNA: TGCGCCAGCAGCTTGGCGGGACTAGCGGTTTCCTACGAGCAGTACTTC; CDR3: CASSLAGLAVSYEQYF
V: TRBV5-4; D: NA; J: TRBJ1-2; size: NA; DNA: TGTGCCAGCACACGCCAGGGATTCTATGGCTACACCTTC; CDR3: CASTRQGFYGYTF
V: TRBV9; D: TRBD1; J: TRBJ1-1; size: NA; DNA: TGTGCCAGCAGAGGTCCGGGACAGGGAGCCCAGAGCACTGAAGCTTTCTTT; CDR3: CASRGPGQGAQSTEAFF
V: TRBV7-2; D: NA; J: TRBJ1-2; size: NA; DNA: TGTGCCAGCAGCTCCGGAGGTAGGAGATTGGACTATGGCTACACCTTC; CDR3: CASSSGGRRLDYGYTF
V: TRBV9; D: NA; J: TRBJ2-3; size: NA; DNA: TGTGCCAGCAGCGTTTTGGACAGAGCTAGCACAGATACGCAGTATTTT; CDR3: CASSVLDRASTDTQYF
V: TRBV7-2; D: TRBD1; J: TRBJ1-1; size: NA; DNA: TGTGCCAGCAGCTCGAGGACAGGGAACACTGAAGCTTTCTTT; CDR3: CASSSRTGNTEAFF
V: TRBV5-6; D: TRBD1; J: TRBJ1-3; size: NA; DNA: TGTGCCAGCAGCTACCTAGGACAGGGTAGGAACACCATATATTTT; CDR3: CASSYLGQGRNTIYF
V: TRBV7-2; D: NA; J: TRBJ1-1; size: NA; DNA: TGTGCCAGCAGCTCCAGGGGGAACACTGAAGCTTTCTTT; CDR3: CASSSRGNTEAFF
V: TRBV11-1; D: TRBD2; J: TRBJ2-7; size: NA; DNA: TGTGCCAGCAGCTTAGTTCGGGGGGGCTCCTACGAGCAGTACTTC; CDR3: CASSLVRGGSYEQYF
V: TRBV7-2; D: NA; J: TRBJ1-6; size: NA; DNA: TGTGCCAGCAGCTACCGTCAGGGGAGGAATTCACCCCTCCACTTT; CDR3: CASSYRQGRNSPLHF
V: TRBV2; D: NA; J: TRBJ1-5; size: NA; DNA: TGTGCCAGCAACGGACGGGAGGGGAGTCGCAATCAGCCCCAGCATTTT; CDR3: CASNGREGSRNQPQHF
V: TRBV5-5; D: NA; J: TRBJ2-1; size: NA; DNA: TGTGCCAGCAGCTACGTCCTGGGTGAGCAGTTCTTC; CDR3: CASSYVLGEQFF